Listed here are 2 T cell receptor beta chains from one sample, sequenced in a study of CD8+ T cells in alopecia areata. Treatment indicated: oral pan-JAK inhibitor, 5-10 mg twice daily. Reverse transcription of extracted RNA yielded cDNA, which provided the sequencing template. The assay was immunoSEQ multiplex PCR, and TCRdb's table has in-frame clones only and misses some. The sample yields 150,000 to 200,000 clones, about three fifths seen once. Sequenced here: CD4+ T cells sorted from blood, sampled at week 4, from a patient treated with tofacitinib. The receptors originated from a human donor with alopecia areata.

The rearrangement links TRBV7-6 to TRBJ2-7; a possible D gene is TRBD1 (5 bases). V lost 5 bases to trimming and J lost 5 bases, with 16 bases between them. This CDR3 spans 14 amino acids. Germline assignment: CDR1 SGHVS and CDR2 FNYEAQ. The CDR3 sequence: CASSQLAGKDEQYF. DNA of the CDR3: TGTGCCAGCAGCCAGCTTGCAGGGAAGGACGAGCAGTACTTC.

Many counts were recorded for this clone. V gene TRBV5-1 combines with J gene TRBJ2-1; 9 bases are a match to TRBD2. The CDR3 runs 15 residues. V lost 4 bases to trimming and J lost 5 bases; unmatched junction nucleotides: 7. Per germline, CDR1 SGHRS and CDR2 YFSETQ. The CDR3 region is CASSRVLAGNNEQFF. CDR3 in DNA: TGCGCCAGCAGCCGCGTGCTAGCGGGGAACAATGAGCAGTTCTTC.